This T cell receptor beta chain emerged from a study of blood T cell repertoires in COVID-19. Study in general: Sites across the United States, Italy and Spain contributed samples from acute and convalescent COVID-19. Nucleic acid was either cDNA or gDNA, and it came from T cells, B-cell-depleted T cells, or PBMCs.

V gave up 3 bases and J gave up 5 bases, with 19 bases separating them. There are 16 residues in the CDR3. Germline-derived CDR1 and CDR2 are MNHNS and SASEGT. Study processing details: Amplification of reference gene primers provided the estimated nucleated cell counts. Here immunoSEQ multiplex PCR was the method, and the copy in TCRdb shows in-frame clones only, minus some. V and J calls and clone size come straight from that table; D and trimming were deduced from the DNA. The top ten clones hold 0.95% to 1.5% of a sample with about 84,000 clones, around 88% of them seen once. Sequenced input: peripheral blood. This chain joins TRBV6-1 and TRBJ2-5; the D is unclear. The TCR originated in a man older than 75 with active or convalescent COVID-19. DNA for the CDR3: TGTGCCAGCAGTGATCCTATGACTGGTCTTTGGGAGACCCAGTACTTC. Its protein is CASSDPMTGLWETQYF.